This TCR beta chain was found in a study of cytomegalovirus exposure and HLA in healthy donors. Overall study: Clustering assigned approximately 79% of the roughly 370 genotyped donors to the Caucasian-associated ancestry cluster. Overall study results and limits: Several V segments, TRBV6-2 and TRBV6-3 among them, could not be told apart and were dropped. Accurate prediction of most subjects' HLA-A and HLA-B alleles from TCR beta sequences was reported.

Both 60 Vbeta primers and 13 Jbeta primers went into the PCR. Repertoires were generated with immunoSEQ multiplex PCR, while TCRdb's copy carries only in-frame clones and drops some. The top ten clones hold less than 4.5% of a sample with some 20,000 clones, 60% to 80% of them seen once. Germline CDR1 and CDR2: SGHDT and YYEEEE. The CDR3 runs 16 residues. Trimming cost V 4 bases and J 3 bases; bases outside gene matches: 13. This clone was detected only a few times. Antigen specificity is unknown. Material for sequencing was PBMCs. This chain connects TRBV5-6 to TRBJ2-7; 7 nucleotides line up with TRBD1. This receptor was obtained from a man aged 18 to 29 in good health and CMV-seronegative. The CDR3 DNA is TGTGCCAGCAGCCTGTTAAGGGGGCGCTCAGACTACGAGCAGTACTTC. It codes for CASSLLRGRSDYEQYF.